Listed below are T cell receptor beta chains from one sample, sequenced in a study of identifying expanded T cells in peripheral blood. Here immunoSEQ multiplex PCR was the method, and the copy in TCRdb shows in-frame clones only, minus some. The sample yields tens of thousands of clones, 89% seen once. The sequenced material came from blood. The source of these receptors is a person aged 18 to 75 in good health. Each CDR3 is given without its conserved first and last residue.

V gene: TRBV7-9; CDR3 length: 11; CDR3 protein: ASSRGTAYGYT
V gene: TRBV4-3; CDR3 length: 14; CDR3 protein: ASSQGGTLNTGELF
V gene: TRBV11-2; CDR3 length: 12; CDR3 protein: ASRPTGANEKLF
V gene: TRBV19; CDR3 length: 17; CDR3 protein: ASSIIGTSGRSRVDEQF
V gene: TRBV19; CDR3 length: 12; CDR3 protein: ASSTTGGNSPLH
V gene: TRBV4-3; CDR3 length: 13; CDR3 protein: ASSQVVDSFYGYT
V gene: TRBV6-6; CDR3 length: 10; CDR3 protein: ASSYSELEAF
V gene: TRBV28; CDR3 length: 13; CDR3 protein: ASRPGGGVITEAF
V gene: TRBV2; CDR3 length: 10; CDR3 protein: ASSERYQPQH
V gene: TRBV2; CDR3 length: 15; CDR3 protein: ASSYSTSGGSTDTQY
V gene: TRBV7-2; CDR3 length: 13; CDR3 protein: ASSLGPSSYNEQF
V gene: TRBV6-6; CDR3 length: 13; CDR3 protein: ASSPVSRSGNEQF
V gene: TRBV13; CDR3 length: 14; CDR3 protein: ASSLVLGGLQETQY
V gene: TRBV13; CDR3 length: 13; CDR3 protein: ASSWGQGNTGELF
V gene: TRBV10-2; CDR3 length: 12; CDR3 protein: ASNDRPMTDTQY
V gene: TRBV10-3; CDR3 length: 12; CDR3 protein: AISSVAANSPLH
V gene: TRBV27; CDR3 length: 12; CDR3 protein: ASSLRLRTGELF
V gene: TRBV21-1; CDR3 length: 13; CDR3 protein: ASRSGVLAKETQY
V gene: TRBV2; CDR3 length: 12; CDR3 protein: ASGRDSYSEKLF
V gene: TRBV5-3; CDR3 length: 14; CDR3 protein: ARSHRGRVAKNIQY
V gene: TRBV5-4; CDR3 length: 13; CDR3 protein: ASSPGTGSSYEQY
V gene: TRBV6-6; CDR3 length: 11; CDR3 protein: ASSRTGGQPQH
V gene: TRBV6-1; CDR3 length: 11; CDR3 protein: ASSEDSTRAQY
V gene: TRBV28; CDR3 length: 14; CDR3 protein: ASSSVGLLPQETQY
V gene: TRBV18; CDR3 length: 12; CDR3 protein: ASSQRENTGELF
V gene: TRBV6-5; CDR3 length: 11; CDR3 protein: ASGGSGQYEQY
V gene: TRBV12-5; CDR3 length: 14; CDR3 protein: ASALPLTASNQPQH
V gene: TRBV11-2; CDR3 length: 15; CDR3 protein: ASSSLTSGRPYNEQF
V gene: TRBV9; CDR3 length: 16; CDR3 protein: ASSVEASPSFSYNEQF
V gene: TRBV5-1; CDR3 length: 12; CDR3 protein: ASRLEGGGTEAF
V gene: TRBV5-4; CDR3 length: 14; CDR3 protein: ASSLERGRGNQPQH
V gene: TRBV10-1; CDR3 length: 15; CDR3 protein: ATPLGLAVPNTDTQY
V gene: TRBV7-6; CDR3 length: 12; CDR3 protein: ASSWDRAQETQY
V gene: TRBV18; CDR3 length: 11; CDR3 protein: ASSPTSAETQY
V gene: TRBV7-9; CDR3 length: 15; CDR3 protein: ASSYNPASWAQETQY
V gene: TRBV10-3; CDR3 length: 11; CDR3 protein: AIKETGAYEQY
V gene: TRBV9; CDR3 length: 11; CDR3 protein: ASSRGTSNEQF
V gene: TRBV9; CDR3 length: 12; CDR3 protein: ASSVDPANTEAF
V gene: TRBV14; CDR3 length: 14; CDR3 protein: ASSLGLTGLGETQY
V gene: TRBV19; CDR3 length: 11; CDR3 protein: ASTRTQNQPQH
V gene: TRBV7-3; CDR3 length: 13; CDR3 protein: ASSPHAGGGNEQF
V gene: TRBV7-2; CDR3 length: 13; CDR3 protein: ASSFWGQNSYEQY
V gene: TRBV29-1; CDR3 length: 11; CDR3 protein: SADRGEGWGYT
V gene: TRBV11-1; CDR3 length: 13; CDR3 protein: ASSGRTATSYGYT
V gene: TRBV29-1; CDR3 length: 9; CDR3 protein: SARPGQVAF
V gene: TRBV5-6; CDR3 length: 11; CDR3 protein: ASSLAANTEAF
V gene: TRBV2; CDR3 length: 9; CDR3 protein: ASRERYEQY
V gene: TRBV30; CDR3 length: 9; CDR3 protein: AWSSVNEQF
V gene: TRBV19; CDR3 length: 11; CDR3 protein: ASSTRGANEQY